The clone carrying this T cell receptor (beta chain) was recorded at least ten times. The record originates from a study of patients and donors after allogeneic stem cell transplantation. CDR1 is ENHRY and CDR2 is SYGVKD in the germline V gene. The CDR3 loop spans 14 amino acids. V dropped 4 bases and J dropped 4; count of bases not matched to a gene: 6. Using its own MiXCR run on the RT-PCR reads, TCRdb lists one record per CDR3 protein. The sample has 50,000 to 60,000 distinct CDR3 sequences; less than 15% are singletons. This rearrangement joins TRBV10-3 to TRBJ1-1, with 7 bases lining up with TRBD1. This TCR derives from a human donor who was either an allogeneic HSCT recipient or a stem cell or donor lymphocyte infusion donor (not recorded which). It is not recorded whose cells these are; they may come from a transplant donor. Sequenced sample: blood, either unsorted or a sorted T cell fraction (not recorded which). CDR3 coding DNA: TGTGCCATCAGTGGGGGACAGCGAGTCACTGAAGCTTTCTTT. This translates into CAISGGQRVTEAFF.